This T cell receptor (beta chain) emerged from a study of T cell repertoires in cytomegalovirus infection. In the study overall: HLA-B-restricted CMV epitopes that are well studied were used alongside recently identified HLA-C-restricted ones. Whole-study findings and limits: HLA-C-restricted CMV clonotypes gave the most frequent clonotype in two of eight donors.

Notes on this clonotype: The antigen is undetermined.

TCRdb processed the reads anew with MiXCR; each CDR3 protein has one entry. The sample holds approximately 220,000 distinct CDR3 sequences, about 38% seen once. With 5 bases removed from V and 1 base from J, the gap between germline ends came to 9 bases. The CDR3 runs 14 residues. Germline assignment: CDR1 MNHEY and CDR2 SMNVEV (reference sequence). V and J are TRBV27 and TRBJ1-5; tentatively, D is TRBD1 (6 bases). Sequenced here: CD8+ T cells from cultured PBMCs, sampled from culture after CMV antigen stimulation. This sequence originates from a human donor in good health (CMV status not recorded). Some clones in this sample may be carry-over from other donors' samples. CDR3 loop: CASSQGGSNQPQHF. CDR3 bases: TGTGCCAGCAGTCAAGGGGGGAGCAATCAGCCCCAGCATTTT.